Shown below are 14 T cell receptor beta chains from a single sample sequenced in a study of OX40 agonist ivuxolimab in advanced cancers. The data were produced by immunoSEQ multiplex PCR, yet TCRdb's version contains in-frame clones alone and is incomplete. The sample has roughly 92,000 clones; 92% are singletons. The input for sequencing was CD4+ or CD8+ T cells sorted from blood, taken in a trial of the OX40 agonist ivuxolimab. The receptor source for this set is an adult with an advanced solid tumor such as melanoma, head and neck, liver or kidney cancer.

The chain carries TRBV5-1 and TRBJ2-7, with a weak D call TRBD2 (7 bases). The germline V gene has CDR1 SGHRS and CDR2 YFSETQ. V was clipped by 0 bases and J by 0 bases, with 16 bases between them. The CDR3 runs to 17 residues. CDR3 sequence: CASSLESLADSSYEQYF. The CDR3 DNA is TGCGCCAGCAGCTTGGAATCGCTAGCGGACAGCTCCTACGAGCAGTACTTC.

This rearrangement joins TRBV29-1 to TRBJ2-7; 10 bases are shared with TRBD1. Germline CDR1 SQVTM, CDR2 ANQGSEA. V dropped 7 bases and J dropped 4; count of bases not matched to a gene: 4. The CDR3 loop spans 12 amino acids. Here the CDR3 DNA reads TGCAGCGCCTGGACAGGGGGTTACGAGCAGTACTTC. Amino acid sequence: CSAWTGGYEQYF.

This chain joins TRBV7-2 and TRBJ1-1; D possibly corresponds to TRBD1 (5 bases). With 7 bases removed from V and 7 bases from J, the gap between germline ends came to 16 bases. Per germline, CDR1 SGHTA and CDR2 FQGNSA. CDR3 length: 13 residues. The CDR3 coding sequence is TGTGCCAGCATGCCCGGGGGGACTGGTGAAGCTTTCTTT. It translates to CASMPGGTGEAFF. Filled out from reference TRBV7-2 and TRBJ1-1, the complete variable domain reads GAGVSQSPSNKVTEKGKDVELRCDPISGHTALYWYRQSLGQGLEFLIYFQGNSAPDKSGLPSDRFSAERTGGSVSTLTIQRTQQEDSAVYLCASMPGGTGEAFFGQGTRLTVV.

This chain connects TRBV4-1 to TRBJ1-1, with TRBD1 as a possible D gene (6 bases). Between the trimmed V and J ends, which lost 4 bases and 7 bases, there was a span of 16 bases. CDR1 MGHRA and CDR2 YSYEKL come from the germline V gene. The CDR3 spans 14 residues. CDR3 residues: CASSPTGIFGEAFF. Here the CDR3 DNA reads TGCGCCAGCAGCCCAACAGGGATCTTCGGTGAAGCTTTCTTT.

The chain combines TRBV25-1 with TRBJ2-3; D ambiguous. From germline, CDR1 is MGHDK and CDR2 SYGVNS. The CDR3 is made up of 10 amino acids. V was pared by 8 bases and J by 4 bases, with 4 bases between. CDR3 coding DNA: TGTGCCAGCCAGGCAGATACGCAGTATTTT. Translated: CASQADTQYF.

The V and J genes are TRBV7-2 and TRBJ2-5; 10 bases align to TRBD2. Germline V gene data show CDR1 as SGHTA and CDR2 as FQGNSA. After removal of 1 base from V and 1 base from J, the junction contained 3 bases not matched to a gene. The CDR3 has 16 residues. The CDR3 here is CASSLGLAGRQETQYF. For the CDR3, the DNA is TGTGCCAGCAGCTTAGGACTAGCGGGTCGCCAAGAGACCCAGTACTTC. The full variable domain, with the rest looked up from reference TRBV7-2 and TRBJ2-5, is GAGVSQSPSNKVTEKGKDVELRCDPISGHTALYWYRQSLGQGLEFLIYFQGNSAPDKSGLPSDRFSAERTGGSVSTLTIQRTQQEDSAVYLCASSLGLAGRQETQYFGPGTRLLVL.

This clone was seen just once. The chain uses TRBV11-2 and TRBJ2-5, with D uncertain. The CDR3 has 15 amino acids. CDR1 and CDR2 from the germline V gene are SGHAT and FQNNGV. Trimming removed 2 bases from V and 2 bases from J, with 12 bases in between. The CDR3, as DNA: TGTGCCAGCAGCTTAAGGCCCGACGGACAAGAGACCCAGTACTTC. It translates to CASSLRPDGQETQYF.

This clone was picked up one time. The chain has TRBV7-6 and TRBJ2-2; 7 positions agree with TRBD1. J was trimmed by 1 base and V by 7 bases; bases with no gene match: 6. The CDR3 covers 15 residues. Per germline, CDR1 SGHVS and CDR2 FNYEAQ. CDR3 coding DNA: TGTGCCAGCACAAGACAGGGCCAGAACACCGGGGAGCTGTTTTTT. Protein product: CASTRQGQNTGELFF.

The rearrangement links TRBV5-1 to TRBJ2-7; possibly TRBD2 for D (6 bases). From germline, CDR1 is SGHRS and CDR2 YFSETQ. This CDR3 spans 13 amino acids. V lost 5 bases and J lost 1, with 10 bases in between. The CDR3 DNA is TGCGCCAGCAGAGGAGGGCTGTCCTACGAGCAGTACTTC. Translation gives CASRGGLSYEQYF.

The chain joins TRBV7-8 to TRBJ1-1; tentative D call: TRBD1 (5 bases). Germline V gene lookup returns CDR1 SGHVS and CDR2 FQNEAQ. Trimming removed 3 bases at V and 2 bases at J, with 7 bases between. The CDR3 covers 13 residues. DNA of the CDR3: TGTGCCAGCAGCTTCCAGGGAAACACTGAAGCTTTCTTT. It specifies CASSFQGNTEAFF.

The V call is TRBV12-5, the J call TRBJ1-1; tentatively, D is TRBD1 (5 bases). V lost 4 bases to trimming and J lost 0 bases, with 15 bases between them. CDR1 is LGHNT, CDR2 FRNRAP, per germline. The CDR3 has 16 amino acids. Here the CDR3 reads CASGWDTGRLNTEAFF. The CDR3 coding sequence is TGTGCTAGTGGTTGGGATACGGGACGCCTGAACACTGAAGCTTTCTTT.

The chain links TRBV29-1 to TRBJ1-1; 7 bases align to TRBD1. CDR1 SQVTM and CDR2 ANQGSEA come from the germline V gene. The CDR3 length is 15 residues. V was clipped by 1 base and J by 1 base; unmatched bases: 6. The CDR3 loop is CSVEAQQGQNTEAFF. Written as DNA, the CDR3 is TGCAGCGTTGAAGCCCAACAGGGGCAGAACACTGAAGCTTTCTTT.

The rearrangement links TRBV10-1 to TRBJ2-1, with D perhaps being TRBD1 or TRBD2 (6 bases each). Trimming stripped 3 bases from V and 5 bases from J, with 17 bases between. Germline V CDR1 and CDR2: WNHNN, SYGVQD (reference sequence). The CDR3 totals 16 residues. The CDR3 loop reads CASSDRVGGMDNEQFF. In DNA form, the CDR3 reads TGCGCCAGCAGTGATAGGGTCGGGGGCATGGACAATGAGCAGTTCTTC.

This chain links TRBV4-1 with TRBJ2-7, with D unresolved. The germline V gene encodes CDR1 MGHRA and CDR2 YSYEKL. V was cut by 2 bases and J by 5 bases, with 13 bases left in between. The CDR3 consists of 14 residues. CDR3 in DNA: TGCGCCAGCAGCCAACAATGGGATAGAAACGAGCAGTACTTC. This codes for CASSQQWDRNEQYF.